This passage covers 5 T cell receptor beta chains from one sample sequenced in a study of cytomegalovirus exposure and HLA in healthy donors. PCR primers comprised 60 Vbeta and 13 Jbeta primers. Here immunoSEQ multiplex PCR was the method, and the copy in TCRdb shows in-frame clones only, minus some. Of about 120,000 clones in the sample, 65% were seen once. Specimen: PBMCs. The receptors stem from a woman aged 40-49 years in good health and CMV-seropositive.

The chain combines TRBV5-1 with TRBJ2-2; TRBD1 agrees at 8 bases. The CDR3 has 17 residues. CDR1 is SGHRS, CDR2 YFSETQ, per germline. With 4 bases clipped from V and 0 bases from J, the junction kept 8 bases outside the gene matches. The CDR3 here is CASSQDPTGANTGELFF. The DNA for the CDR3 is TGCGCCAGCAGCCAAGACCCGACAGGGGCGAACACCGGGGAGCTGTTTTTT.

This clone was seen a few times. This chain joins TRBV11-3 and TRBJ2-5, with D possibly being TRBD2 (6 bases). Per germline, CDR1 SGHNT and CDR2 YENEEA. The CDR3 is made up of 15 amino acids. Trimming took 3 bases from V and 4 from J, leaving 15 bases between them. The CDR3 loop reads CASSFKAGGVETQYF. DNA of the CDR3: TGTGCCAGCAGCTTCAAGGCCGGAGGGGTAGAGACCCAGTACTTC.

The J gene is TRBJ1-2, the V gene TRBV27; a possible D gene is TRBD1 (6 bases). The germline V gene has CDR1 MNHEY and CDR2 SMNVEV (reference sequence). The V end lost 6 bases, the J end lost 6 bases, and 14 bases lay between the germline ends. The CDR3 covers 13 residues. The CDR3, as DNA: TGTGCCAGCAGGCCACAGAACAGGGATGGCTACACCTTC. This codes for CASRPQNRDGYTF.

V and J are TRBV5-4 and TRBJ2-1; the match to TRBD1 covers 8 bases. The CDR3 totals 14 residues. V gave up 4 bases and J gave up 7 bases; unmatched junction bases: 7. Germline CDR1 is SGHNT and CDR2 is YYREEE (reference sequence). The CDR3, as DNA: TGTGCCAGCAGCCGCACCGACAGGGGTAATGAGCAGTTCTTC. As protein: CASSRTDRGNEQFF.

CDR3 amino acids: CASSQSLAGSYNEQFF. The CDR3 nucleotides are TGCGCCAGCAGCCAATCACTAGCGGGGTCCTACAATGAGCAGTTCTTC. This chain uses TRBV4-3 with TRBJ2-1, with 10 bases identical to TRBD2. V lost 2 bases and J lost 1; bases outside the gene matches: 2. Germline values: CDR1 LGHNA, CDR2 YSLEER. There are 16 residues in the CDR3.